The entry that follows covers one T cell receptor beta chain sequence. As yet, its antigen is unknown. This entry belongs to a study of shared clonotypes between healthy human individuals. Study-wide results and limits: For sorted subsets, rarefaction showed incomplete sequencing despite large depth.

Only in-frame clones appear in the TCRdb table, and some are missing; sequencing was by immunoSEQ multiplex PCR. The sample shows around 1,100,000 clones, about 80% of them seen only once. The receptor was derived from a man younger than 35 in good health. Some clones in this sample may be carry-over from other donors' samples. Source material: memory CD4+ T cells from PBMCs. Subset reported: CD45RA-negative fraction.

The CDR3 sequence: CASSYMGGSRTEAFF. Written as DNA, the CDR3 is TGTGCCAGCAGTTATATGGGGGGGTCGAGGACTGAAGCTTTCTTT. This chain links TRBV6-6 with TRBJ1-1, with a tentative D call TRBD1 (5 bases). Germline V gene lookup returns CDR1 MNHNY and CDR2 SVGAGI (reference sequence). The V end was cut by 3 bases, the J end by 5 bases, with 16 bases between. This CDR3 spans 15 amino acids.